These T cell receptor beta chains were read from a single sample in a study of spatial heterogeneity in lung cancer. TCRdb itself ran the 5' RACE reads through MiXCR, one entry per CDR3 protein. The sample comprises about 13,000 distinct CDR3 sequences, 5.1% of which are singletons, and around 25% rests with the top ten. The sample was lung tumor tissue, taken at surgery. These receptors were taken from a male donor with early-stage non-small cell lung cancer. CDR3s include the opening cysteine and the closing phenylalanine or tryptophan. The order of the fields is clone size, V gene, D gene, J gene, CDR3 DNA, CDR3 protein. The D gene is left open where the match is weak. The size of a clone is reported for some rows only, either as once, few or many, or as a class for expanded clones.

clone size: many
V gene: TRBV7-2
D gene: TRBD2
J gene: TRBJ2-3
CDR3 DNA: TGTGCCAGCAGACTTAGCGGGGGGGAGCTAGATACGCAGTATTTT
CDR3 protein: CASRLSGGELDTQYF

clone size: -
V gene: TRBV5-5
D gene: TRBD1
J gene: TRBJ2-3
CDR3 DNA: TGTGCCGGGCATCCGGGACAGGGTTCGTCGGATACGCAGTATTTT
CDR3 protein: CAGHPGQGSSDTQYF

clone size: -
V gene: TRBV29-1
D gene: TRBD1
J gene: TRBJ2-5
CDR3 DNA: TGCAGCGTGGGGACAGGGCAAGAGACCCAGTACTTC
CDR3 protein: CSVGTGQETQYF

clone size: few
V gene: TRBV27
D gene: -
J gene: TRBJ1-6
CDR3 DNA: TGTGCCAGCAGTTCCGGACGGGATAATTCACCCCTCCACTTT
CDR3 protein: CASSSGRDNSPLHF

clone size: many
V gene: TRBV28
D gene: -
J gene: TRBJ1-1
CDR3 DNA: -
CDR3 protein: CASSSSSRGRAEAFF

clone size: many
V gene: TRBV5-1
D gene: TRBD1
J gene: TRBJ2-1
CDR3 DNA: TGCGCCAGCAGCTTGCAGGGGGCGATTGAGCAGTTCTTC
CDR3 protein: CASSLQGAIEQFF

clone size: many
V gene: TRBV9
D gene: -
J gene: TRBJ2-5
CDR3 DNA: TGTGCCAGCAGCTTAAACGCAGGGCTCCAAGAGACCCAGTACTTC
CDR3 protein: CASSLNAGLQETQYF

clone size: -
V gene: TRBV2
D gene: -
J gene: TRBJ1-1
CDR3 DNA: TGTGCCAGCAGCTCTTTGGGAGAAGCTTTCTTT
CDR3 protein: CASSSLGEAFF

clone size: -
V gene: TRBV12-3/TRBV12-4
D gene: -
J gene: TRBJ1-5
CDR3 DNA: TGTGCCAGCAGTTTAATCGAGGGTCAGCCCCAGCATTTT
CDR3 protein: CASSLIEGQPQHF

clone size: many
V gene: TRBV7-2
D gene: TRBD1
J gene: TRBJ1-5
CDR3 DNA: TGTGCCAGCCGCCAGGGGGTTGAACAGCCCCAGCATTTT
CDR3 protein: CASRQGVEQPQHF

clone size: many
V gene: TRBV5-1
D gene: TRBD1
J gene: TRBJ2-7
CDR3 DNA: TGCGCCAGCAGCTTGGGTGGGACAGGGGGCGAGCAGTACTTC
CDR3 protein: CASSLGGTGGEQYF

clone size: medium-sized
V gene: TRBV7-9
D gene: TRBD2
J gene: TRBJ2-1
CDR3 DNA: TGTGCCAGCAGCCCCAGGAGCGGGGGCCTCAATGAGCAGTTCTTC
CDR3 protein: CASSPRSGGLNEQFF

clone size: many
V gene: TRBV10-3
D gene: -
J gene: TRBJ1-1
CDR3 DNA: TGTGCCATCAGTGACAGGGGATCTGAAGCTTTCTTT
CDR3 protein: CAISDRGSEAFF

clone size: -
V gene: TRBV5-1
D gene: TRBD1
J gene: TRBJ1-2
CDR3 DNA: TGCGCCAGCAGCTTCCGGGACAGCCTAGAGTATGGCTACACCTTC
CDR3 protein: CASSFRDSLEYGYTF

clone size: many
V gene: TRBV28
D gene: -
J gene: TRBJ2-2
CDR3 DNA: TGTGCCAGCATCCTGGATTCAAACACCGGGGAGCTGTTTTTT
CDR3 protein: CASILDSNTGELFF

clone size: many
V gene: TRBV7-9
D gene: -
J gene: TRBJ2-1
CDR3 DNA: TGTGCCAGCAGCTCGGAGTACAATGAGCAGTTCTTC
CDR3 protein: CASSSEYNEQFF

clone size: few
V gene: TRBV5-1
D gene: TRBD2
J gene: TRBJ2-1
CDR3 DNA: TGCGCCAGCAGCTTGGCCCCGGCTAGCGGGGGCTATGAGCAGTTCTTC
CDR3 protein: CASSLAPASGGYEQFF

clone size: few
V gene: TRBV10-3
D gene: TRBD1
J gene: TRBJ2-7
CDR3 DNA: TGTGCCATCAGTGCGACAGGGAAAGAGCAGTACTTC
CDR3 protein: CAISATGKEQYF

clone size: many
V gene: TRBV6-2/TRBV6-3
D gene: -
J gene: TRBJ1-1
CDR3 DNA: TGTGCCAGCAGTTACCCCGGGTGGGGCACTGAAGCTTTCTTT
CDR3 protein: CASSYPGWGTEAFF

clone size: -
V gene: TRBV5-1
D gene: -
J gene: TRBJ2-7
CDR3 DNA: TGCGCCAGCAGCTTGGCGAGCAGAGCATACGAGCAGTACTTC
CDR3 protein: CASSLASRAYEQYF

clone size: many
V gene: TRBV20-1
D gene: -
J gene: TRBJ2-3
CDR3 DNA: TGCAGTGCTAGAGAGGGGAGGACCACAGATACGCAGTATTTT
CDR3 protein: CSAREGRTTDTQYF

clone size: many
V gene: TRBV6-6
D gene: TRBD1
J gene: TRBJ1-4
CDR3 DNA: TGTGCCAGCATCCGGGGACAGGGGAATGAAAAACTGTTTTTT
CDR3 protein: CASIRGQGNEKLFF